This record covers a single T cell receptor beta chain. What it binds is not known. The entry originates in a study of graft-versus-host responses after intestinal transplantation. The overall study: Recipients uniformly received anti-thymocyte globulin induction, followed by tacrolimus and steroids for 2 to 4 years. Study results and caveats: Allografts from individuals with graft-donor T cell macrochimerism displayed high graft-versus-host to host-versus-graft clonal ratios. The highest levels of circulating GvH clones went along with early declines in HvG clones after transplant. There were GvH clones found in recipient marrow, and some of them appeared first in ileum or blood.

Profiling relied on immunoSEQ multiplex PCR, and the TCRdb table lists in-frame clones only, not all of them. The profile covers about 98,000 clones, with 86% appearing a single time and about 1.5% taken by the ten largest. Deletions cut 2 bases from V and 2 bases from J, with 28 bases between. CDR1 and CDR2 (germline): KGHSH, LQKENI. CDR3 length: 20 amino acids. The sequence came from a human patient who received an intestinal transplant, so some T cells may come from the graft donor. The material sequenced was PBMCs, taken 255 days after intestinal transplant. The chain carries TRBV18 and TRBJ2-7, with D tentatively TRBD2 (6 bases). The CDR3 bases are TGTGCCAGCTCACCAGTGGCGGGGCTAGCCGGACGAGGCACCCCCTACGAGCAGTACTTC. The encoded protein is CASSPVAGLAGRGTPYEQYF.